This is a list of T cell receptor beta chains from one sample in a study of blood T cell repertoires in COVID-19. Sequencing was performed with immunoSEQ multiplex PCR; in TCRdb, only in-frame clones are kept and a portion is missing. Among roughly 8,500 clones listed, 65% to 90% were seen once. Sequencing was performed on peripheral blood. The receptors derive from a human donor in a cohort sampled during active COVID-19. CDR3s include the opening cysteine and the closing phenylalanine or tryptophan. The D gene is left open where the match is weak. The listing skips clone size in some rows; elsewhere it reads once, few, many or a size class.

clone_size cdr3_length j_call d_call v_call cdr3_aa cdr3_nt
. 18 TRBJ2-3 TRBD2 TRBV20-1 CSASKVLSGSRETDTQYF TGCAGTGCTAGTAAGGTTCTTAGCGGGAGCAGGGAGACAGATACGCAGTATTTT
. 16 TRBJ1-6 TRBD1 TRBV2 CASSEGIWTGNSPLHF TGTGCCAGCAGTGAAGGTATCTGGACAGGGAATTCACCCCTCCACTTT
. 16 TRBJ1-4 TRBD1 TRBV14 CASSQETGGFGEKLFF TGTGCCAGCAGCCAAGAAACAGGGGGCTTTGGAGAAAAACTGTTTTTT
. 11 TRBJ1-1 . TRBV3-1/TRBV3-2 CASRGADEAFF TGTGCCAGCAGGGGGGCAGATGAAGCTTTCTTT
. 12 TRBJ2-1 . TRBV3-1/TRBV3-2 CASSQDRAGLFF TGTGCCAGCAGCCAAGATCGGGCGGGGCTGTTCTTC
once 16 TRBJ2-2 TRBD2 TRBV5-5 CASSLFAGENTGELFF TGTGCCAGCAGCTTGTTCGCGGGAGAGAACACCGGGGAGCTGTTTTTT
. 15 TRBJ1-5 TRBD1 TRBV18 CASSPRGRGNQPQHF TGTGCCAGCTCACCGAGGGGGCGCGGCAATCAGCCCCAGCATTTT
. 12 TRBJ2-3 . TRBV29-1 CSLKRGTDTQYF TGCAGCCTGAAGCGGGGCACAGATACGCAGTATTTT
. 15 TRBJ1-6 . TRBV5-4 CASSLGSTPGSPLHF TGTGCCAGCAGCTTGGGATCGACCCCGGGTTCACCCCTCCACTTT
. 13 TRBJ2-7 TRBD1 TRBV3-1/TRBV3-2 CASSQGAGGEQYF TGTGCCAGCAGCCAAGGGGCAGGGGGCGAGCAGTACTTC
. 11 TRBJ2-1 TRBD1 TRBV20-1 CSAPVDRGFFF TGCAGTGCCCCGGTCGACAGGGGATTTTTCTTC
. 15 TRBJ2-7 . TRBV2 CASSGGEFRSYEQYF TGTGCCAGCAGTGGGGGGGAGTTCAGAAGCTACGAGCAGTACTTC
. 14 TRBJ2-5 TRBD2 TRBV7-9 CASSWSSGKETQYF TGTGCCAGCAGCTGGTCTAGCGGGAAAGAGACCCAGTACTTC
. 15 TRBJ2-1 TRBD2 TRBV6-5 CASRYKREWHNEQFF TGTGCCAGCAGATATAAGCGGGAGTGGCACAATGAGCAGTTCTTC
once 15 TRBJ2-7 . TRBV18 CASSPATRSSYEQYF TGTGCCAGCTCACCGGCCACGCGGAGCTCCTACGAGCAGTACTTC
. 12 TRBJ1-1 . TRBV28 CASSFQYTEAFF TGTGCCAGCAGTTTTCAATACACTGAAGCTTTCTTT
. 12 TRBJ2-7 . TRBV13 CASSLSGYEQYF TGTGCCAGCAGCCTCTCAGGGTACGAGCAGTACTTC
. 17 TRBJ1-5 TRBD1 TRBV28 CASSLGQGEGSNQPQHF TGTGCCAGCAGTTTAGGACAGGGAGAGGGTAGCAATCAGCCCCAGCATTTT
. 15 TRBJ2-1 TRBD2 TRBV3-1/TRBV3-2 CASSELAGVINEQFF TGTGCCAGCAGCGAACTAGCGGGAGTCATTAATGAGCAGTTCTTC
. 16 TRBJ2-5 TRBD2 TRBV7-2 CASSEGVGLAGETQYF TGTGCCAGCAGCGAAGGGGTGGGACTAGCGGGGGAGACCCAGTACTTC
. 16 TRBJ2-3 . TRBV2 CASSADDRMGRITQYF TGTGCCAGCAGTGCCGATGACAGAATGGGGCGTATAACGCAGTATTTT
. 15 TRBJ2-6 . TRBV18 CASSPSGSGANVLTF TGTGCCAGCTCACCCTCGGGTTCTGGGGCCAACGTCCTGACTTTC
. 15 TRBJ2-1 TRBD2 TRBV6-4 CASSDGTSGNHEQFF TGTGCCAGCAGTGACGGGACTAGCGGGAATCATGAGCAGTTCTTC
. 15 TRBJ1-3 . TRBV3-1/TRBV3-2 CASSQVGSSGNTIYF TGTGCCAGCAGCCAAGTTGGCTCCTCTGGAAACACCATATATTTT
. 14 TRBJ2-4 TRBD1 TRBV6-2/TRBV6-3 CASSYLLQGPFQYF TGTGCCAGCAGTTACTTGCTACAGGGGCCCTTTCAGTACTTC
once 18 TRBJ1-5 . TRBV6-1 CASSELREKWAANQPQHF TGTGCCAGCAGTGAATTAAGGGAGAAATGGGCCGCCAATCAGCCCCAGCATTTT
. 16 TRBJ2-7 TRBD2 TRBV7-9 CASSPGAGGPAGEQYF TGTGCCAGCAGCCCGGGAGCGGGAGGGCCGGCGGGCGAGCAGTACTTC
. 15 TRBJ2-1 . TRBV18 CASSRNGGSYNEQFF TGTGCCAGCTCACGGAACGGGGGCTCCTACAATGAGCAGTTCTTC
. 13 TRBJ2-7 . TRBV7-9 CASSLAQGYEQYF TGTGCCAGCAGCTTAGCTCAGGGGTACGAGCAGTACTTC
. 14 TRBJ1-2 TRBD1 TRBV19 CASSPTTGNYGYTF TGTGCCAGTAGTCCTACGACAGGGAACTATGGCTACACCTTC
. 13 TRBJ2-5 . TRBV6-5 CASSYTGIETQYF TGTGCCAGCAGTTACACAGGGATAGAGACCCAGTACTTC
. 13 TRBJ2-7 . TRBV6-5 CASSFKQGYEQYF TGTGCCAGCAGTTTTAAACAGGGCTACGAGCAGTACTTC
. 13 TRBJ1-2 . TRBV19 CASSISFGLDYTF TGTGCCAGTAGTATCTCCTTTGGACTAGACTACACCTTC
. 16 TRBJ2-3 . TRBV4-1 CASSQENGRGADTQYF TGCGCCAGCAGCCAAGAGAACGGCCGGGGTGCAGATACGCAGTATTTT
. 16 TRBJ2-1 TRBD2 TRBV4-1 CASSQDVAGAYNEQFF TGCGCCAGCAGCCAAGATGTAGCGGGAGCGTACAATGAGCAGTTCTTC
. 15 TRBJ2-7 TRBD1 TRBV7-2 CASSLDSGTAYEQYF TGTGCCAGCAGCTTGGACTCCGGGACAGCCTACGAGCAGTACTTC
few 14 TRBJ1-3 . TRBV28 CASSSTGRGNTIYF TGTGCCAGCAGTTCAACAGGTCGCGGAAACACCATATATTTT
. 14 TRBJ2-7 TRBD2 TRBV5-4 CASSLVEAGGEQYF TGTGCCAGCAGCTTGGTGGAGGCGGGAGGCGAGCAGTACTTC
few 13 TRBJ2-7 TRBD1 TRBV19 CASSPDRGYEQYF TGTGCCAGTAGTCCGGACAGGGGTTACGAGCAGTACTTC
. 11 TRBJ1-2 . TRBV20-1 CSARDLHGYTF TGCAGTGCTAGAGATCTCCATGGCTACACCTTC